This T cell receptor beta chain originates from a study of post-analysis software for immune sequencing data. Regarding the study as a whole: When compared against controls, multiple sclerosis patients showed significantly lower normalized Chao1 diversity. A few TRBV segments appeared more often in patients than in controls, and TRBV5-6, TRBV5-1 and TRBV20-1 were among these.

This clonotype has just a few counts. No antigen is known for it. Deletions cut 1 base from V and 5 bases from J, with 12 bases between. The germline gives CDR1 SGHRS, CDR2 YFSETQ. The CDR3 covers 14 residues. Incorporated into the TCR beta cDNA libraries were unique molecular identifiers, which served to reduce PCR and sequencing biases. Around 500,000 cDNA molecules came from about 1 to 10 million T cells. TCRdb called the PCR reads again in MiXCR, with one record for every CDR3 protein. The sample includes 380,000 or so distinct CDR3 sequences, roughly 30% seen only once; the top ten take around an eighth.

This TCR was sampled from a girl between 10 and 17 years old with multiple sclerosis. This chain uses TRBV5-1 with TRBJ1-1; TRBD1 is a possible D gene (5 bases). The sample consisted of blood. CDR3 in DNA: TGCGCCAGCAGCTTGATTCCAGGGCGGACTGAAGCTTTCTTT. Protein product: CASSLIPGRTEAFF.